This T cell receptor (beta chain) is from a study of T-cell memory formation after mild COVID-19. This CDR3 region has 16 residues. V lost 0 bases to trimming and J lost 2 bases; unmatched junction nucleotides: 5. The V gene's germline CDR1 is SGDLS and CDR2 YYNGEE. Whole-study findings and limits: Whether day 37 second-wave clones are SARS-CoV-2-specific was not confirmed. That cross-reactive memory joined was suggested by some responding clones appearing in pre-infection memory.

Notes on this clonotype: Its antigen is not identified.

TCRdb independently ran MiXCR on the 5' RACE reads; one entry per CDR3 protein. The sample lists about 15,000 distinct CDR3 sequences, around 25% occurring once. The sequencing sample was made of PBMCs or a T cell subset sorted from them (not recorded which). This sequence originates from a man younger than 35 who had mild COVID-19 (a few samples of this study predate the infection). Cell type and time point are not known. The chain recombines TRBV9 with TRBJ2-1, with TRBD2 matching over 7 bases. The CDR3 reads CASSVAYRGAYNEQFF. The CDR3 region has the DNA TGTGCCAGCAGCGTAGCTTACCGGGGGGCCTACAATGAGCAGTTCTTC.